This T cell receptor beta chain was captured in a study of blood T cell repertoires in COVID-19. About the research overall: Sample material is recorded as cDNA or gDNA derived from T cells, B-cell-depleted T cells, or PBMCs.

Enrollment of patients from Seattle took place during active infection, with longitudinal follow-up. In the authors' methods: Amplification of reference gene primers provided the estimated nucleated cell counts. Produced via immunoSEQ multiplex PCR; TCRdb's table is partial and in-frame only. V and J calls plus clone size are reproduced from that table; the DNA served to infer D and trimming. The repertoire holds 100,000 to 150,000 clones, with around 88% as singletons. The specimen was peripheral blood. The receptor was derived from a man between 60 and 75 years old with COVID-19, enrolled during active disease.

In DNA, the CDR3 is TGTGCCAGCAGCACCTCCCCACGGGGTGAAAAACTGTTTTTT. As protein: CASSTSPRGEKLFF. The chain joins TRBV6-6 to TRBJ1-4; the D is unclear. Germline values: CDR1 MNHNY, CDR2 SVGAGI (reference sequence). V lost 6 bases and J lost 7, with 15 bases in between. The CDR3 covers 14 residues.